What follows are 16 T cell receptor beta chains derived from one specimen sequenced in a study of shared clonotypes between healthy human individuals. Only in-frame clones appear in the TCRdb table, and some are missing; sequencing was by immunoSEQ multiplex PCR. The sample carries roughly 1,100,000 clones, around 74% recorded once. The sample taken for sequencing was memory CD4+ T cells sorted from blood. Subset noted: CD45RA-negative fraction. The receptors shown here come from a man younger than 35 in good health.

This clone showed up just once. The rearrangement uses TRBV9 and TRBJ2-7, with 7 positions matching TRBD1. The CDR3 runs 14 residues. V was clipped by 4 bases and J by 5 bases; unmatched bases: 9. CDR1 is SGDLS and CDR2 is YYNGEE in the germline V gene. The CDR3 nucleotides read TGTGCCAGCAGCACCCGACAGGGTCCGCACGAGCAGTACTTC. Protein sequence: CASSTRQGPHEQYF. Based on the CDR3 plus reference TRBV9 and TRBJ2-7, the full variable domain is DSGVTQTPKHLITATGQRVTLRCSPRSGDLSVYWYQQSLDQGLQFLIQYYNGEERAKGNILERFSAQQFPDLHSELNLSSLELGDSALYFCASSTRQGPHEQYFGPGTRLTVT.

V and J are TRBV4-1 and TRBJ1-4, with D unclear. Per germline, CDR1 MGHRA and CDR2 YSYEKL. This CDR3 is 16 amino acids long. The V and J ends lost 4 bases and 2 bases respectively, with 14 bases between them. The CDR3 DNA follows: TGCGCCAGCAGCCGTACAATGGTAACGACTAATGAAAAACTGTTTTTT. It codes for CASSRTMVTTNEKLFF.

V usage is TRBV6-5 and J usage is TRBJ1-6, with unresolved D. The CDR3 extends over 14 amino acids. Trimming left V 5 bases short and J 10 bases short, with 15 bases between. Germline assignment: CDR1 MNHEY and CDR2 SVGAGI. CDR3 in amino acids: CASSMARLGSPLHF. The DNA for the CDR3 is TGTGCCAGCAGTATGGCTAGGTTGGGGTCACCCCTCCACTTT.

CDR3 sequence reads: CASSPRNKQPTSGANEQFF. CDR3 nucleotides: TGTGCCAGCAGCCCTAGGAACAAACAACCTACTAGCGGGGCTAATGAGCAGTTCTTC. This chain connects TRBV11-2 to TRBJ2-1; 10 nucleotides agree with TRBD2. V was pared by 5 bases and J by 7 bases, with 20 bases of the junction left unmatched. Germline CDR1 reads SGHAT; CDR2 reads FQNNGV. CDR3 length: 19 amino acids.

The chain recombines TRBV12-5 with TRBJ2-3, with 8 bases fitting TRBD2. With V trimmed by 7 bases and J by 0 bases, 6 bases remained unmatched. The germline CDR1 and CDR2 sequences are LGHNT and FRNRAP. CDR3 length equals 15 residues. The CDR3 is CASALSGSSTDTQYF. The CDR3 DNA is TGTGCTAGTGCCCTAAGCGGGAGTAGCACAGATACGCAGTATTTT.

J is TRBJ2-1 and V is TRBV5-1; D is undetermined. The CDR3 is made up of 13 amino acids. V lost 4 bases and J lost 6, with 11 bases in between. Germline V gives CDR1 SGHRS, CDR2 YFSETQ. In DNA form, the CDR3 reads TGCGCCAGCAGCGGAGCATTGGGCAATGAGCAGTTCTTC. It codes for CASSGALGNEQFF.

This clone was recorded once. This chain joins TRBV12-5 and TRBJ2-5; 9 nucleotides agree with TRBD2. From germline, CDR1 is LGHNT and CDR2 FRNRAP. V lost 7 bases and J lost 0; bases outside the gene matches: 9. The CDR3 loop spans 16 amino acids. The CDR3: CASARSAGGHQETQYF. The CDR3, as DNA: TGTGCTAGTGCCCGATCGGCGGGGGGGCACCAAGAGACCCAGTACTTC. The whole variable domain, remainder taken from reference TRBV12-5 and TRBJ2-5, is DARVTQTPRHKVTEMGQEVTMRCQPILGHNTVFWYRQTMMQGLELLAYFRNRAPLDDSGMPKDRFSAEMPDATLATLKIQPSEPRDSAVYFCASARSAGGHQETQYFGPGTRLLVL.

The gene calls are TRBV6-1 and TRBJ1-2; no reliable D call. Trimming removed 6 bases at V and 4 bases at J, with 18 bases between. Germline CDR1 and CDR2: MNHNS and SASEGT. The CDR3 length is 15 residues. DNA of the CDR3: TGTGCCAGCAGCGCGTATTATAAGGGCGTCTATGGCTACACCTTC. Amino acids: CASSAYYKGVYGYTF.

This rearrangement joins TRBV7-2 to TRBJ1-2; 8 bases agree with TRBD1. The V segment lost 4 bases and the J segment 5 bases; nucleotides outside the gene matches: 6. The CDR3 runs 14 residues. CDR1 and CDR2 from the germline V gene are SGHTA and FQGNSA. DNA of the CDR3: TGTGCCAGCAGCTGGGGGACAGGAGGGTATGGCTACACCTTC. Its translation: CASSWGTGGYGYTF.

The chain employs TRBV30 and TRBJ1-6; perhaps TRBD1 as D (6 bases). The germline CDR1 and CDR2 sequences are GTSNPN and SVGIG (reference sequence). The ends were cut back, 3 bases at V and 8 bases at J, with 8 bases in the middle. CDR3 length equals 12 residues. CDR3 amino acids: CAWRQGDSPLHF. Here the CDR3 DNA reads TGTGCCTGGAGACAGGGAGATTCACCCCTCCACTTT.

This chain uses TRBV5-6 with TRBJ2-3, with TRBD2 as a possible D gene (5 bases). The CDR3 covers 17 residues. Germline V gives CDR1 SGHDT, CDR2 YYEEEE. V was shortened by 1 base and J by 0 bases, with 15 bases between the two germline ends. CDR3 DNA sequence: TGTGCCAGCAGCTTGTCCGGACTTCGAACTAGCACAGATACGCAGTATTTT. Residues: CASSLSGLRTSTDTQYF.

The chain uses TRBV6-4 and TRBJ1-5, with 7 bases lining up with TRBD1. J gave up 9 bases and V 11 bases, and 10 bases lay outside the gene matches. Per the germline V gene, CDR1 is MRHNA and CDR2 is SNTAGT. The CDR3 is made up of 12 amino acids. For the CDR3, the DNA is TGTGCCGGGGACAGACACCTTGGGCCCCAGCATTTT. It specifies CAGDRHLGPQHF.

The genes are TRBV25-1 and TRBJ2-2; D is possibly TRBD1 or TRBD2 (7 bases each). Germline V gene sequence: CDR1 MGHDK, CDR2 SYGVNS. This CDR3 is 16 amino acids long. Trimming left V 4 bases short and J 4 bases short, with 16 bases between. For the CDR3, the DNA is TGTGCCAGCAGTGGCCAGGGGGGAGGGGGCACCGGGGAGCTGTTTTTT. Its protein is CASSGQGGGGTGELFF. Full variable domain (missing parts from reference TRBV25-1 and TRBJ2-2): EADIYQTPRYLVIGTGKKITLECSQTMGHDKMYWYQQDPGMELHLIHYSYGVNSTEKGDLSSESTVSRIRTEHFPLTLESARPSHTSQYLCASSGQGGGGTGELFFGEGSRLTVL.

The CDR3 is CASSSGSAYEQYF. CDR3 nucleotides: TGTGCCAGCAGTTCGGGCAGTGCCTACGAGCAGTACTTC. The V and J genes are TRBV28 and TRBJ2-7; D is ambiguous. V lost 4 bases, J lost 2 bases, and 9 bases lay in between. CDR3 length: 13 residues. Germline loops: CDR1 MDHEN, CDR2 SYDVKM. Filled out from reference TRBV28 and TRBJ2-7, the complete variable domain reads DVKVTQSSRYLVKRTGEKVFLECVQDMDHENMFWYRQDPGLGLRLIYFSYDVKMKEKGDIPEGYSVSREKKERFSLILESASTNQTSMYLCASSSGSAYEQYFGPGTRLTVT.

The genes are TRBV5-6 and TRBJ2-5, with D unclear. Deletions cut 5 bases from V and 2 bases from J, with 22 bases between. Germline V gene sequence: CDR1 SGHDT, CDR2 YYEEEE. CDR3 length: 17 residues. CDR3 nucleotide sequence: TGTGCCAGCAGTCATTCAATCCGGGCAGCCAGTCAAGAGACCCAGTACTTC. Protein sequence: CASSHSIRAASQETQYF.

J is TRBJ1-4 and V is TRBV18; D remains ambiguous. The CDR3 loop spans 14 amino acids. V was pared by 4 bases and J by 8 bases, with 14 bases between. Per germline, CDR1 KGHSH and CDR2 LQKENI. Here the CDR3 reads CASSRGSLEEKLFF. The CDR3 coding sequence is TGTGCCAGCTCACGGGGATCACTCGAAGAAAAACTGTTTTTT.